Reported below is one T cell receptor beta chain. The data were taken from a study of shared clonotypes between healthy human individuals. This table comes from immunoSEQ multiplex PCR, and its TCRdb copy is limited to in-frame clones, with some not included. The sample lists around 2.1 million clones; approximately 94% were seen once. Naive CD8 cells comprised CD45RO-negative, CCR7-positively selected cells, excluding terminally differentiated effector memory CD45RA+ cells. Germline V gives CDR1 SGHVS, CDR2 FQNEAQ. Trimming shortened V by 5 bases and J by 6 bases, and 16 bases separated the two germline ends. This CDR3 is built from 15 residues.

Sequenced material: naive CD8+ T cells from PBMCs. V gene TRBV7-8 combines with J gene TRBJ1-4, with a weak D call TRBD1 (5 bases). The TCR comes from a man between 18 and 35 years old in good health. Some clones in this sample may be carry-over from other donors' samples. CDR3 sequence reads: CASSPPGSGDEKLFF. In nucleotides, the CDR3 is TGTGCCAGCAGCCCACCCGGTTCGGGGGATGAAAAACTGTTTTTT.